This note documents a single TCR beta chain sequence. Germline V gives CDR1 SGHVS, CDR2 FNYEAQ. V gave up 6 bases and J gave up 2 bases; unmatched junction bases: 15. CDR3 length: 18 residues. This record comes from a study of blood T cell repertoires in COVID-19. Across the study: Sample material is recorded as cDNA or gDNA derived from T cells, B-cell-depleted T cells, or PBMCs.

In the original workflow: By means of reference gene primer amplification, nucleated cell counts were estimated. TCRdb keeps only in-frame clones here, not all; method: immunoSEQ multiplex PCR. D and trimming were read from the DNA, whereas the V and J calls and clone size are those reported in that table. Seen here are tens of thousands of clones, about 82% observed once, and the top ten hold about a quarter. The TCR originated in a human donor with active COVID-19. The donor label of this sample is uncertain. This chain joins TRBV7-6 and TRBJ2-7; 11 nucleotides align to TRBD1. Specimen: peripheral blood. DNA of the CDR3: TGTGCCAGCAGACCCGGGACAGGGGGTAAATGGAGCGCCTACGAGCAGTACTTC. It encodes CASRPGTGGKWSAYEQYF.